This T cell receptor beta chain was sequenced in a study of blood T cell repertoires in COVID-19. Produced via immunoSEQ multiplex PCR; TCRdb's table is partial and in-frame only. Of about 170,000 clones listed, 88% are singletons. The CDR3 covers 15 residues. V lost 6 bases, J lost 2 bases, and 14 bases lay in between. The V gene's germline CDR1 is MGHRA and CDR2 YSYEKL. The V call is TRBV4-1, the J call TRBJ1-5; possibly TRBD1 for D (5 bases). Sequenced sample: peripheral blood. This clonotype was obtained from a man aged 55 to 69 with acute or convalescent COVID-19. CDR3 in DNA: TGCGCCAGCAGAAAAATCGGGGGGGGCAATCAGCCCCAGCATTTT. This encodes CASRKIGGGNQPQHF.